This TCR beta chain was recorded in a study of shared clonotypes between healthy human individuals (dated by TCRdb to between 2020 and 2021). Some background on the complete study: The cohort comprised a couple of women and a few men aged 18 to 49 years. Per donor, three plates each were used for CD4 naive and CD4 memory, two for CD8 naive, and one for CD8 memory. The study deeply sequenced blood TCR repertoires of 5 or 6 healthy adults to estimate repertoire size and the extent of clonotype sharing between individuals. Libraries were prepared and TCR repertoires were sequenced by different laboratories using diverse techniques, in order to increase sequencing depth and limit assay-specific biases. Between about 0.94 and 8.9 billion PBMCs per donor were obtained by leukapheresis. The paper as a whole reports these results and caveats: Because the study included only a small number of donors, the genetic and exposure-history diversity represented was limited. Sharing across several donors was observed for 4.5% to 6.5% of naive CD4, 3% to 3.5% of naive CD8, 2% to 2.5% of memory CD4, and about 0.4% of memory CD8 clonotypes. Sampling was limited to blood, and TCR repertoires in tissue likely differ from TCR repertoires in blood. Naive subsets generally had larger estimated clonotype richness than memory subsets did. Incomplete sequencing was indicated by rarefaction of sorted-subset datasets, despite the large sequencing depth. Based on pairwise subsampling, the degree of clonotype sharing among donors was expected to be affected by sequencing depth. Clonotypes shared by all four sorted-subset donors showed higher generation probabilities than non-shared clonotypes.

TCR CDR3 regions were amplified from genomic DNA by multiplex PCR using the deep immunoSEQ assay. Genomic DNA extracted from each cell subset was distributed evenly over all wells of several immunoSEQ 96-well plates, and each plate served as one replicate. Each replicate PCR for sorted subsets received about 180 ng genomic DNA, equal to about 30,000 T cell genomes. The purified libraries were quantified using a Qubit 3.0 fluorometer, sized with a Bioanalyzer 2100, and then quantified again using the KAPA Library Quantification kit. A separate single-read 150-cycle Illumina NextSeq 550 flow cell was used to sequence each immunoSEQ 96-well plate. As for the authors' bioinformatics: Because the immunoSEQ output held only junctional sequences and lacked quality scores, the filtering could not match the filtering applied to full-length reads. Sequences were annotated with PyIR, a Python wrapper for IgBLAST v1.9, using IMGT germline references to assign V/J genes and CDR3. Reads with weak V/J assignments (E-value above 1e-6), missing CDR3, stop codons, out-of-frame junctions, or ambiguous translated residues were removed. A V3J clonotype was defined by an identical inferred V gene, J gene, and CDR3 amino acid sequence. Percentage overlap between repertoires was computed as shared unique clonotypes divided by the size of the smaller repertoire. Richness of each repertoire was evaluated using RTK rarefaction, the Chao1 estimator, and Recon v2.1 estimates of unobserved clonotypes. Generation probabilities for all TCRbeta clonotypes obtained by the gDNA method from a handful of donors were computed using OLGA. The table was pulled from immuneACCESS by TCRdb, which kept in-frame rearrangements only. Such tables lose some clones; where checked, under half of the loss comes from unresolved V genes, and the rest has no known cause. V, J and clone size are those of that table, while D and trimming were read from the DNA. The sample profile shows about 2.1 million clones; just under 95% of them were found once. The ten largest clones capture around 1.7% of the sample.

Notes on this clone: Its target antigen remains unknown. Base-call qualities are not available, and no considerably larger clone is one nucleotide away.

V and J are truncated by 7 bases and 5 bases respectively, leaving an intervening sequence of 18 bases. The germline V gene sets CDR1 to MDHEN and CDR2 to SYDVKM. The CDR3 runs 15 amino acids, cysteine and phenylalanine included. Only the CDR3 DNA is retained, 45 bases long and in frame from the first base. CD8 naive samples consisted of CD45RO-negative cells that were positively selected for CCR7, yielding a CD45RA+CCR7+ population without TemRA cells. Healthy HIV-negative adults with no recently reported acute infections or vaccinations were included as donors. Every donor was a Caucasian adult living in Nashville, Tennessee, USA. Blood was obtained by leukapheresis, after which PBMCs were separated by Ficoll-Histopaque density gradient centrifugation and cryopreserved in liquid nitrogen vapor phase. Analytical flow cytometry was used to check the purity and quantity of every magnetically sorted T cell population. Genomic DNA was isolated from each sorted fraction and quantified by UV absorbance on a Nanodrop 2000c.

Sequencing was done on a sample of naive CD8+ T cells from PBMCs. The intended sense of this specimen's cell subset or site label: CD45RA+CCR7+. The sequence came from a man younger than 35 in good health. Some clones in this sample may be carry-over from other donors' samples. This chain is built from TRBV28 and TRBJ1-5, and the D gene may be TRBD1, 5 bases matching. The encoded CDR3 is CASTPGRRIYQPQHF. The DNA sequence is given as TGTGCCAGCACCCCGGGACGGAGGATCTATCAGCCCCAGCATTTT.